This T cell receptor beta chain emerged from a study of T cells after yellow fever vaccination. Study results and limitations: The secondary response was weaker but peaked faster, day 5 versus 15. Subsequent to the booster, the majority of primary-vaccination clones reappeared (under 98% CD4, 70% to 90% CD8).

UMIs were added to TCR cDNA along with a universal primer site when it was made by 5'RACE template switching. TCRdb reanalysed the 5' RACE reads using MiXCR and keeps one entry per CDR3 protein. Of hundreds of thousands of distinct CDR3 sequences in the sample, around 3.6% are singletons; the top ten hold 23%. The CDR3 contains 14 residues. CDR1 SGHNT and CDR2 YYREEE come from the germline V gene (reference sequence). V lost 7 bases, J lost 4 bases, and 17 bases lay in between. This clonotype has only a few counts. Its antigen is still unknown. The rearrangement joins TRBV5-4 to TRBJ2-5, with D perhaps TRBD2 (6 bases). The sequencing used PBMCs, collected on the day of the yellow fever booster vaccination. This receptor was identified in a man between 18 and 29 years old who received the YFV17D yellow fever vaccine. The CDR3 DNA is TGTGCCAGCGAGGGATTCGGGGGACGAGAGACCCAGTACTTC. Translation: CASEGFGGRETQYF.